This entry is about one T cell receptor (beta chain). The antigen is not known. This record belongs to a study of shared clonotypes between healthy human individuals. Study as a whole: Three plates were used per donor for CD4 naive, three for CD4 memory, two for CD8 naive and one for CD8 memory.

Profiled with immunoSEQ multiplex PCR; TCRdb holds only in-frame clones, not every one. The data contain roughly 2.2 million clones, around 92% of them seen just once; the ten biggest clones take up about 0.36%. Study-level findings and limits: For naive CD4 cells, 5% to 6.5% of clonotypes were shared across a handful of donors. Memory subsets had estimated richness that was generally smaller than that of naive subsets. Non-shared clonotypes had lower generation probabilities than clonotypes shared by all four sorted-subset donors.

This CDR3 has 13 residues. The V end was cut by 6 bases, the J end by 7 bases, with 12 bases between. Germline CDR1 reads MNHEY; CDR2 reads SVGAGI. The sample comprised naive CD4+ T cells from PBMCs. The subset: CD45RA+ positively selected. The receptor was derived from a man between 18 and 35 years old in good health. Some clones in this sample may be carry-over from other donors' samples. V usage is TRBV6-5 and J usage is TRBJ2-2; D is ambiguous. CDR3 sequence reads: CASRTPWVGELFF. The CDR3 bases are TGTGCCAGCAGGACACCTTGGGTCGGGGAGCTGTTTTTT.